This TCR beta chain was captured by sequencing in a study of chemoradiotherapy in HPV16-positive cancers. About the research overall: Candidate HPV-specific clones and shared TCR motifs came from a couple of HPV16-positive patients.

Broader study findings: Only a couple of HPV16-positive patients supplied the functional HPV-specificity definition. For HPV16-positive patients, expanding HPV-responsive T cells associated with longer recurrence-free survival.

Clones were read by immunoSEQ multiplex PCR, and TCRdb kept only the in-frame ones, dropping some. The sample gives approximately 310 clones, around 80% of which show up once; roughly 15% is in the top ten. In the case of this clone: Its specificity is not known.

This CDR3 contains 12 residues. V shed 0 bases and J shed 5 bases, with 5 bases lying between them. Germline V gene sequence: CDR1 SGHVS, CDR2 FNYEAQ. The TCR originated in a human donor with HPV-associated anogenital cancer. The rearrangement joins TRBV7-6 to TRBJ2-7; tentative D call: TRBD1 (5 bases). The specimen was tumor tissue, collected from a patient who underwent chemoradiotherapy. The CDR3 DNA is TGTGCCAGCAGCTTAGCCAGGGACGAGCAGTACTTC. Protein: CASSLARDEQYF.